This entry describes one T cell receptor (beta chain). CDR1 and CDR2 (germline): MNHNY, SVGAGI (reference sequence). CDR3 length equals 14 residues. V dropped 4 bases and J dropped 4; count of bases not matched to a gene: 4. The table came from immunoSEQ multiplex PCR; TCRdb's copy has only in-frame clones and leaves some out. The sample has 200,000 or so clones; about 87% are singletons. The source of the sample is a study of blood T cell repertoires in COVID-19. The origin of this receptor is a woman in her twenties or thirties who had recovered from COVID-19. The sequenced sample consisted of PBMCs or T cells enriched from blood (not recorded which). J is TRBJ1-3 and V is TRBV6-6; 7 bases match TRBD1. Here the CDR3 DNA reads TGTGCCAGCAGTTTGACAGGGTTAGGAAACACCATATATTTT. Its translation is CASSLTGLGNTIYF.